The sequence of this TCR beta chain was determined in a study of T cells after yellow fever vaccination. By 5'RACE template switching, TCR cDNA was produced, with a universal primer site and UMIs added in the process. TCRdb ran MiXCR on the 5' RACE reads and lists one entry per CDR3 protein. The sample consists of some 550,000 distinct CDR3 sequences, around 21% of them appearing once. This clonotype showed up just a few times. The TCR originated in a man in his thirties or forties who received the YFV17D yellow fever vaccine. Material: PBMCs, obtained 15 days after the yellow fever booster vaccination.

CDR3 region: CASSQGQLKTQYF. In DNA form, the CDR3 reads TGCGCCAGCAGCCAAGGACAGTTAAAGACCCAGTACTTC. The genes are TRBV4-3 and TRBJ2-5, with D perhaps matching TRBD1 (5 bases). V gave up 1 base and J gave up 6 bases, with 9 bases separating them. The germline V gene encodes CDR1 LGHNA and CDR2 YSLEER. The CDR3 loop spans 13 amino acids.